This entry lists 2 T cell receptor beta chains sequenced from one sample in a study of blood T cell repertoires in COVID-19. TCRdb's table, derived via immunoSEQ multiplex PCR, lists solely in-frame clones and lacks some. The table includes some 25,000 clones, about 84% detected once. Material: peripheral blood. Source of these receptors: a man aged 50 to 59 with active or convalescent COVID-19.

The chain links TRBV2 to TRBJ1-1; a weak D match, TRBD1 (5 bases). V shed 6 bases and J shed 1 base, with 12 bases lying between them. The germline gives CDR1 SNHLY, CDR2 FYNNEI. The CDR3 runs to 14 residues. CDR3 DNA sequence: TGTGCCAGCAGCAGGGAAGGGCGGAACACTGAAGCTTTCTTT. Translated: CASSREGRNTEAFF. Based on the CDR3 plus reference TRBV2 and TRBJ1-1, the full variable domain is EPEVTQTPSHQVTQMGQEVILRCVPISNHLYFYWYRQILGQKVEFLVSFYNNEISEKSEIFDDQFSVERPDGSNFTLKIRSTKLEDSAMYFCASSREGRNTEAFFGQGTRLTVV.

This rearrangement joins TRBV5-1 to TRBJ1-1, with 11 nucleotides matching TRBD1. This CDR3 comprises 16 residues. Germline CDR1 reads SGHRS; CDR2 reads YFSETQ. V trimming: 3 bases; J trimming: 0 bases; junction bases outside the gene matches: 4. Written as DNA, the CDR3 is TGCGCCAGCAGCTATGGGACAGGGGGGATGAACACTGAAGCTTTCTTT. It translates to CASSYGTGGMNTEAFF.